A single sample gave rise to the 17 T cell receptor beta chains below, sequenced in a study of beta chain features in type 1 diabetes (dated by TCRdb to between 2017 and 2018). The investigation overall reported the following: A moderate but significant shortening of TCRB CDR3 length was observed in type 1 diabetes patients in all four CD4+ subsets.

These receptors have no known antigen. Receptors were amplified or captured by the immunoSEQ multiplex PCR assay. The High Capacity cDNA Reverse Transcription Kit was used to reverse transcribe all of the isolated RNA, meaning that expressed TCRB transcripts were what got sequenced. TCRdb's version of the immuneACCESS table is confined to in-frame rearrangements and falls short of the full clone set. An unresolved V gene accounts for under half of the shortfall where checked; the remainder is of unknown origin. The sample table contains about 280,000 clones; only one count was recorded for about 15% of them. Jointly, the top ten make up less than 0.02% of the sample. Sequencing used naive CD4+ T cells from blood. Taken with the paper, the label for cell subset or site translates to: true naive CD4+ T cells. The receptors were sampled from a man between 18 and 35 years old with type 1 diabetes.

This clone has just a few counts. CDR3 in DNA: TGTGCCAGCGGGGGCAGTTTGGGCAATGAGCAGTTCTTC. The encoded protein is CASGGSLGNEQFF. V is TRBV7-8 and J is TRBJ2-1, with TRBD1 as a possible D gene (6 bases). In germline, CDR1 is SGHVS, CDR2 FQNEAQ. CDR3 size: 13 residues. V gave up 8 bases and J gave up 6 bases, with 14 bases separating them.

This clone was counted only a few times. The chain joins TRBV6-5 to TRBJ2-7; TRBD1 agrees at 7 bases. Germline V gives CDR1 MNHEY, CDR2 SVGAGI. The CDR3 runs 14 residues. J was trimmed by 2 bases and V by 0 bases; bases with no gene match: 1. CDR3 in DNA: TGTGCCAGCAGTTACTCCGGGACAGCCTACGAGCAGTACTTC. Translating gives CASSYSGTAYEQYF.

The chain recombines TRBV5-4 with TRBJ2-7; 7 bases fit TRBD1. Germline-derived CDR1 and CDR2 are SGHNT and YYREEE (reference sequence). The CDR3 has 12 residues. The V and J ends lost 4 bases and 4 bases, in that order; junction bases with no gene match: 2. CDR3 sequence (DNA): TGTGCCAGCAGCCCACAGGGGTACGAGCAGTACTTC. Translating it yields CASSPQGYEQYF.

The chain employs TRBV4-3 and TRBJ2-1, with TRBD2 identical over 7 bases. CDR3 size: 15 residues. The J segment lost 6 bases and the V segment lost 3 bases, leaving 8 bases of the junction unmatched. Germline V gene data show CDR1 as LGHNA and CDR2 as YSLEER. The CDR3 coding sequence is TGCGCCAGCAGCCAGAGTCTAGCGGACTTCAATGAGCAGTTCTTC. Protein: CASSQSLADFNEQFF.

This clone was seen a few times. The chain is built from TRBV30 and TRBJ2-1; TRBD2 matches 9 bases. The ends lost 2 bases at V and 4 bases at J; junction bases unmatched: 6. In germline, CDR1 is GTSNPN, CDR2 SVGIG (reference sequence). The CDR3 contains 15 residues. CDR3 nucleotide sequence: TGTGCCTGGAGTACCAGCGGGGGGCCTTACAATGAGCAGTTCTTC. Amino acids: CAWSTSGGPYNEQFF.

The chain employs TRBV15 and TRBJ2-7; D unclear. Per germline, CDR1 LNHNV and CDR2 YYDKDF (reference sequence). Between the trimmed V and J ends, which lost 3 bases and 5 bases, there was a span of 11 bases. The CDR3 contains 13 residues. Written as DNA, the CDR3 is TGTGCCACCAGCAGTCCTAGTAAAAACGAGCAGTACTTC. Amino acid sequence: CATSSPSKNEQYF.

Only a few counts were recorded for this clone. The genes are TRBV5-4 and TRBJ2-1; 12 bases line up with TRBD2. The CDR3 is 15 residues long. Germline V gives CDR1 SGHNT, CDR2 YYREEE (reference sequence). The V segment lost 5 bases and the J segment 10 bases; nucleotides outside the gene matches: 10. The CDR3 is CASRSRLAGAREQFF. CDR3 nucleotides: TGTGCCAGCAGGAGTCGACTAGCGGGGGCCCGAGAGCAGTTCTTC. Full variable domain (outside the CDR3, taken from reference TRBV5-4 and TRBJ2-1): ETGVTQSPTHLIKTRGQQVTLRCSSQSGHNTVSWYQQALGQGPQFIFQYYREEENGRGNFPPRFSGLQFPNYSSELNVNALELDDSALYLCASRSRLAGAREQFFGPGTRLTVL.

This clone has more than one count but fewer than ten. The gene calls are TRBV11-2 and TRBJ2-5, with 10 bases matching TRBD2. The V and J ends lost 1 base and 1 base, in that order; junction bases with no gene match: 9. The CDR3 spans 18 residues. Germline V gene lookup returns CDR1 SGHAT and CDR2 FQNNGV. The DNA of the CDR3 is TGTGCCAGCAGCTTAGGTTCGGTGACTAGCGGGTTCCAAGAGACCCAGTACTTC. Protein: CASSLGSVTSGFQETQYF. Full variable domain (rest looked up from reference TRBV11-2 and TRBJ2-5): EAGVAQSPRYKIIEKRQSVAFWCNPISGHATLYWYQQILGQGPKLLIQFQNNGVVDDSQLPKDRFSAERLKGVDSTLKIQPAKLEDSAVYLCASSLGSVTSGFQETQYFGPGTRLLVL.

The rearrangement uses TRBV7-9 and TRBJ2-1; D might be TRBD1 (6 bases). V shed 5 bases and J shed 9 bases, with 20 bases lying between them. This CDR3 has 15 residues. The germline CDR1 and CDR2 sequences are SEHNR and FQNEAQ (reference sequence). CDR3 in amino acids: CASSTLFHRAGEQFF. The CDR3 bases are TGTGCCAGCAGCACCCTCTTCCACAGGGCGGGTGAGCAGTTCTTC.

This clone has more than one count but fewer than ten. The chain is built from TRBV5-1 and TRBJ2-5, with 10 bases aligning to TRBD2. Per germline, CDR1 SGHRS and CDR2 YFSETQ. The junction had 10 bases not matched to a gene; V was cut back by 6 bases and J by 2 bases. The CDR3 runs 16 residues. The CDR3 here is CASTTGLARGQETQYF. CDR3 nucleotides: TGCGCCAGCACCACGGGACTAGCGAGGGGGCAAGAGACCCAGTACTTC.

This clone was found a few times. The chain joins TRBV13 to TRBJ2-5; D ambiguous. CDR1 is PRHDT, CDR2 FYEKMQ, per germline (reference sequence). Deletions cut 0 bases from V and 2 bases from J, with 13 bases between. This CDR3 has 16 amino acids. CDR3 protein: CASSLGADSSQETQYF. The CDR3 DNA is TGTGCCAGCAGCTTAGGCGCGGATTCGAGTCAAGAGACCCAGTACTTC.

The V gene is TRBV6-6, the J gene TRBJ2-5; a possible D gene is TRBD2 (6 bases). The CDR3 loop spans 16 amino acids. CDR1 is MNHNY and CDR2 is SVGAGI in the germline V gene (reference sequence). V shed 6 bases and J shed 0 bases, with 17 bases lying between them. The CDR3 reads CASRRVGGTYQETQYF. As DNA, the CDR3 is TGTGCCAGCAGAAGGGTGGGCGGGACGTACCAAGAGACCCAGTACTTC.

The chain links TRBV2 to TRBJ1-1; 9 bases agree with TRBD1. The V gene end was trimmed by 9 bases and the J gene end by 4 bases; junction bases not matched to a gene: 6. CDR3 length: 13 residues. Germline CDR1 is SNHLY and CDR2 is FYNNEI. The CDR3, as DNA: TGTGCCAGATGGGGACAGGGAGGCACTGAAGCTTTCTTT. Its protein product is CARWGQGGTEAFF.

The chain couples TRBV28 to TRBJ1-1; the D gene is possibly TRBD1 (6 bases). CDR3 size: 13 residues. V was pared by 5 bases and J by 6 bases, with 13 bases between. Germline loops: CDR1 MDHEN, CDR2 SYDVKM. This CDR3 reads CASSPSTGAEAFF. As DNA, the CDR3 is TGTGCCAGCAGTCCCTCGACAGGTGCTGAAGCTTTCTTT.

This chain links TRBV6-6 with TRBJ2-7; D is undetermined. Germline lookup yields CDR1 MNHNY and CDR2 SVGAGI (reference sequence). The CDR3 runs 13 residues. V lost 6 bases and J lost 3, with 12 bases in between. In DNA, the CDR3 is TGTGCCAGCAGCCATCTAGTGGGCTACGAGCAGTACTTC. Translation gives CASSHLVGYEQYF.

The chain is built from TRBV6-5 and TRBJ2-3; 11 bases agree with TRBD2. Looked up from germline, CDR1 is MNHEY and CDR2 is SVGAGI. After removal of 8 bases from V and 2 bases from J, the junction contained 6 bases not matched to a gene. This CDR3 region has 15 residues. DNA for the CDR3: TGTGCCAGCTGTTGTAGCGGGGGGGCCACAGATACGCAGTATTTT. Translation: CASCCSGGATDTQYF.

V usage is TRBV6-6 and J usage is TRBJ1-5; D not certain. CDR3 size: 13 residues. V lost 2 bases and J lost 7, with 9 bases in between. CDR1 MNHNY and CDR2 SVGAGI come from the germline V gene (reference sequence). The CDR3, as DNA: TGTGCCAGCAGTTACGAGGGAGGACAGCCCCAGCATTTT. This gives the protein CASSYEGGQPQHF.